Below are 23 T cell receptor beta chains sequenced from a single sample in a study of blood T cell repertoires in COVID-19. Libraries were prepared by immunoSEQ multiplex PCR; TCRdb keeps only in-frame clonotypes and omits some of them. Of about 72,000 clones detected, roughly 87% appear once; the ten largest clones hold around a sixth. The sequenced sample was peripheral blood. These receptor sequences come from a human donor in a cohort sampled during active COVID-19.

CDR3 DNA: TGTGCCTGGATTCGAGAGGGTAATAATTCACCCCTCCACTTT. The encoded protein is CAWIREGNNSPLHF. The rearrangement links TRBV30 to TRBJ1-6; unclear D gene. The CDR3 covers 14 residues. V lost 4 bases and J 5 bases, leaving 12 bases between the germline ends. Germline V gene data show CDR1 as GTSNPN and CDR2 as SVGIG (reference sequence). The variable domain in full, with the rest retrieved from reference TRBV30 and TRBJ1-6, is SQTIHQWPATLVQPVGSPLSLECTVEGTSNPNLYWYRQAAGRGLQLLFYSVGIGQISSEVPQNLSASRPQDRQFILSSKKLLLSDSGFYLCAWIREGNNSPLHFGNGTRLTVT.

The CDR3 DNA reads TGTGCCAGCAGCTTAGTAACAGGCAACTATGGCTACACCTTC. The encoded protein is CASSLVTGNYGYTF. J is TRBJ1-2 and V is TRBV7-2; D is possibly TRBD1 (5 bases). CDR1 and CDR2 from the germline V gene are SGHTA and FQGNSA. The CDR3 is made up of 14 amino acids. The V and J ends lost 1 base and 2 bases respectively, with 8 bases between them.

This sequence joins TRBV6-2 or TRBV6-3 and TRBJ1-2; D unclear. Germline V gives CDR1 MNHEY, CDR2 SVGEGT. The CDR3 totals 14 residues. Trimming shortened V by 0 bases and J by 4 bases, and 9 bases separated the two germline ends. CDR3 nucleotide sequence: TGTGCCAGCAGTTACTCTGGAGGTGGCTATGGCTACACCTTC. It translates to CASSYSGGGYGYTF.

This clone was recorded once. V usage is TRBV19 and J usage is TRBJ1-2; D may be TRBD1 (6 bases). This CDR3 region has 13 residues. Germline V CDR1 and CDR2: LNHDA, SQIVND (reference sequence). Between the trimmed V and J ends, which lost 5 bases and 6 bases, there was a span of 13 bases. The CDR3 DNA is TGTGCCAGTAGTCCACAGGGAATTAATGGCTACACCTTC. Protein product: CASSPQGINGYTF.

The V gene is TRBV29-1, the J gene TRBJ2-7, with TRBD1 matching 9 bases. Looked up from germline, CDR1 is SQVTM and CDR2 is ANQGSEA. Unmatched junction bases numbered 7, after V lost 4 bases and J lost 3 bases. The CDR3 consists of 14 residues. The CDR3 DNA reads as TGCAGCGTTGTAGTCCTGACAGGGGGCTACGAGCAGTACTTC. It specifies CSVVVLTGGYEQYF.

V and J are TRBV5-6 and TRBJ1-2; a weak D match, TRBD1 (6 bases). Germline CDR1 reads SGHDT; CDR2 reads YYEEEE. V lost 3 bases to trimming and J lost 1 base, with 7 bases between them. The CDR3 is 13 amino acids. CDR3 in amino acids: CASSSQGNYGYTF. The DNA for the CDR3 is TGTGCCAGCAGCTCACAGGGTAACTATGGCTACACCTTC. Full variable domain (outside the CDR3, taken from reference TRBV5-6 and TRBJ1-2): DAGVTQSPTHLIKTRGQQVTLRCSPKSGHDTVSWYQQALGQGPQFIFQYYEEEERQRGNFPDRFSGHQFPNYSSELNVNALLLGDSALYLCASSSQGNYGYTFGSGTRLTVV.

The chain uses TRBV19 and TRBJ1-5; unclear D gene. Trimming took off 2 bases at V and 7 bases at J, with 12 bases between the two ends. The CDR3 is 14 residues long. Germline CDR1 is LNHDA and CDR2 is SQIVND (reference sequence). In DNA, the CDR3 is TGTGCCAGTAGTATAAATTCGGTCGGGCAGCCCCAGCATTTT. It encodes CASSINSVGQPQHF.

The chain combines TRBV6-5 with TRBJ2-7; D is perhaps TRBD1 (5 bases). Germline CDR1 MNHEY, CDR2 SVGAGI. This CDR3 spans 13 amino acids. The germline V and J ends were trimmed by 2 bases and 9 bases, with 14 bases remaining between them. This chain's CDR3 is CASSYRFGASQYF. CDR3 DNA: TGTGCCAGCAGTTACCGGTTTGGGGCCTCGCAGTACTTC.

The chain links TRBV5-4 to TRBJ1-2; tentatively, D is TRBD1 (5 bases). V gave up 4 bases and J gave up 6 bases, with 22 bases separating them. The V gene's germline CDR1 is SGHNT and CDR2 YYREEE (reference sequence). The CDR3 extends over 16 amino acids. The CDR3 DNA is TGTGCCAGCAGCCCAACAACCGATCAGGGTTTGAATGGCTACACCTTC. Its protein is CASSPTTDQGLNGYTF.

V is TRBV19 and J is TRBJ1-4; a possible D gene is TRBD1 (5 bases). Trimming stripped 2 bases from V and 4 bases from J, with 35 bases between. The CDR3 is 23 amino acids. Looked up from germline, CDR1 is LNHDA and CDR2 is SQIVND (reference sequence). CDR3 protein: CASSILFRGTGRHETPHNEKLFF. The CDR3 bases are TGTGCCAGTAGTATACTTTTTCGCGGAACAGGCCGCCACGAAACTCCCCATAATGAAAAACTGTTTTTT.

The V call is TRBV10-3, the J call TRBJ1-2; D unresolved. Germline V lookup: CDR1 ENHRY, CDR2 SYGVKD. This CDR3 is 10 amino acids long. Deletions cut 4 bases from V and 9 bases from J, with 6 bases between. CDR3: CAISAGSYTF. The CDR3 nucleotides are TGTGCCATCAGTGCCGGGAGCTACACCTTC.

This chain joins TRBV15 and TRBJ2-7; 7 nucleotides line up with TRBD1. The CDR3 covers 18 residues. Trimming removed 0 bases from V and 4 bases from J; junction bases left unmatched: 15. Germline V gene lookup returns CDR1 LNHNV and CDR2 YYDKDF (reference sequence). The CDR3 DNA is TGTGCCACCAGCAGAGAGGTGGCTACAGGGGCTGACCCTTACGAGCAGTACTTC. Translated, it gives CATSREVATGADPYEQYF.

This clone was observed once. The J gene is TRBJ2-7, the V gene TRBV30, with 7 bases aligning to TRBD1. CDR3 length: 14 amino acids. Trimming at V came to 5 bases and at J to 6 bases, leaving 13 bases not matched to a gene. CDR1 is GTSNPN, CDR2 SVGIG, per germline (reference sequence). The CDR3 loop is CAWENLRQGGEQYF. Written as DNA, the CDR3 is TGTGCCTGGGAGAACCTCCGACAGGGCGGCGAGCAGTACTTC.

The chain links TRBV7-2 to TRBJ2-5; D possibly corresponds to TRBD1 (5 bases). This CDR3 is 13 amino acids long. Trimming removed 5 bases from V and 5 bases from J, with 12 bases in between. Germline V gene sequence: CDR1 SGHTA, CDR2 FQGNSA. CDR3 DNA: TGTGCCAGCAGCACCAGGGTCGCGGAGACCCAGTACTTC. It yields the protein CASSTRVAETQYF.

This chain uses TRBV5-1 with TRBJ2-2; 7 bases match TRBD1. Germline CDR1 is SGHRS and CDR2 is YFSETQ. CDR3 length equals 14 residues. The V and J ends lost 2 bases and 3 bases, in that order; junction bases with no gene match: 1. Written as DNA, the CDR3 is TGCGCCAGCAGCTTAGGGACAGACACCGGGGAGCTGTTTTTT. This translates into CASSLGTDTGELFF.

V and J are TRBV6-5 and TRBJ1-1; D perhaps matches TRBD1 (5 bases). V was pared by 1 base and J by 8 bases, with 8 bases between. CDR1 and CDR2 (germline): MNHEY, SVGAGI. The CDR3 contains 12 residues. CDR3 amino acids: CASSYFQGEAFF. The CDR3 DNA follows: TGTGCCAGCAGTTACTTCCAGGGAGAAGCTTTCTTT.

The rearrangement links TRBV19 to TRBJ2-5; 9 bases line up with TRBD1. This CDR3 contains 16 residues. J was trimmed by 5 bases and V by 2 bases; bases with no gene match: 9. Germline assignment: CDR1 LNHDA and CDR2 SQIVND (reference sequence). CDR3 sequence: CASSIRGTGLGETQYF. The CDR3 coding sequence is TGTGCCAGTAGTATAAGGGGGACAGGGCTCGGGGAGACCCAGTACTTC.

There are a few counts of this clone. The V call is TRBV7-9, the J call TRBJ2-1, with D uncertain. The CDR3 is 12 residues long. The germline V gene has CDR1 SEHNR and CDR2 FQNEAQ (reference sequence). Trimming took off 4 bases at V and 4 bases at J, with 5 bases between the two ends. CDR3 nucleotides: TGTGCCAGCAGCTCCCTATACAATGAGCAGTTCTTC. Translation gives CASSSLYNEQFF.

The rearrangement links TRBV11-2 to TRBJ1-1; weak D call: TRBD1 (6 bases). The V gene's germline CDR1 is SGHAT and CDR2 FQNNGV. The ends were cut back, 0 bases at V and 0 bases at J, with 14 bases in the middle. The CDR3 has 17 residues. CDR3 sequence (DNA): TGTGCCAGCAGCTTAGATCCTGGAAGGGGGATGAACACTGAAGCTTTCTTT. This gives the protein CASSLDPGRGMNTEAFF.

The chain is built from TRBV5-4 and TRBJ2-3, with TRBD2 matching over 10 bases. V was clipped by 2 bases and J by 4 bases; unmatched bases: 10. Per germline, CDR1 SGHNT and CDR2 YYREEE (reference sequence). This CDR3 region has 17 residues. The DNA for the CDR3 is TGTGCCAGCAGCTTAGGGTCCAGCGGGGGGGCAGCAGATACGCAGTATTTT. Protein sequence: CASSLGSSGGAADTQYF.

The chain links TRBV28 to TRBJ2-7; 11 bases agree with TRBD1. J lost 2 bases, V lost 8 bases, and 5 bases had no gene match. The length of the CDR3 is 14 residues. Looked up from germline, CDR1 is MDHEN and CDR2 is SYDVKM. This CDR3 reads CASCEGQGAYEQYF. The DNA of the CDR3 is TGTGCCAGCTGTGAGGGACAGGGGGCCTACGAGCAGTACTTC.

This CDR3 reads CASSFRQGITYEQYF. CDR3 DNA sequence: TGCGCCAGCAGCTTCAGACAGGGGATTACCTACGAGCAGTACTTC. V and J are TRBV5-1 and TRBJ2-7, with 8 bases aligning to TRBD1. In germline, CDR1 is SGHRS, CDR2 YFSETQ. Unmatched junction bases numbered 6, after V lost 2 bases and J lost 2 bases. The CDR3 has 15 amino acids.

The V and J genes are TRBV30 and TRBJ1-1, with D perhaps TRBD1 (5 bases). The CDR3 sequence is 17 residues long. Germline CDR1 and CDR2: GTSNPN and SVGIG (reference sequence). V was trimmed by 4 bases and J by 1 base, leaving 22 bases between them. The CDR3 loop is CAWKGLSRGGPNTEAFF. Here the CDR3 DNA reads TGTGCCTGGAAGGGGCTTAGTCGTGGCGGCCCGAACACTGAAGCTTTCTTT. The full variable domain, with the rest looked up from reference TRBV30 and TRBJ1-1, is SQTIHQWPATLVQPVGSPLSLECTVEGTSNPNLYWYRQAAGRGLQLLFYSVGIGQISSEVPQNLSASRPQDRQFILSSKKLLLSDSGFYLCAWKGLSRGGPNTEAFFGQGTRLTVV.